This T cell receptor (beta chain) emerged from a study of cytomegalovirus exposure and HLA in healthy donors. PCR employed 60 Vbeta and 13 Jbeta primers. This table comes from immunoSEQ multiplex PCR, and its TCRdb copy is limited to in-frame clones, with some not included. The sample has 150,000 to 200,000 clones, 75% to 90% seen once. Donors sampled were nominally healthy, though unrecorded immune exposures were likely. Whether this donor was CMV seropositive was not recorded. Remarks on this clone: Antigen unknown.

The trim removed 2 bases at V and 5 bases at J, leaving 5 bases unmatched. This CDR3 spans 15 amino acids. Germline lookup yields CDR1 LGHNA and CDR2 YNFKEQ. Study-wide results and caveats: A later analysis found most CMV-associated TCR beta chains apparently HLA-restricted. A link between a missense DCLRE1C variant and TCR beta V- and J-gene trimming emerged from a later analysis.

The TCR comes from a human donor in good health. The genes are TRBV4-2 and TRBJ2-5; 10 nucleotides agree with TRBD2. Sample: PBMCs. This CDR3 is CASSQLAGGKETQYF. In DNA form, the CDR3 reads TGTGCCAGCAGCCAATTAGCGGGGGGTAAGGAGACCCAGTACTTC.